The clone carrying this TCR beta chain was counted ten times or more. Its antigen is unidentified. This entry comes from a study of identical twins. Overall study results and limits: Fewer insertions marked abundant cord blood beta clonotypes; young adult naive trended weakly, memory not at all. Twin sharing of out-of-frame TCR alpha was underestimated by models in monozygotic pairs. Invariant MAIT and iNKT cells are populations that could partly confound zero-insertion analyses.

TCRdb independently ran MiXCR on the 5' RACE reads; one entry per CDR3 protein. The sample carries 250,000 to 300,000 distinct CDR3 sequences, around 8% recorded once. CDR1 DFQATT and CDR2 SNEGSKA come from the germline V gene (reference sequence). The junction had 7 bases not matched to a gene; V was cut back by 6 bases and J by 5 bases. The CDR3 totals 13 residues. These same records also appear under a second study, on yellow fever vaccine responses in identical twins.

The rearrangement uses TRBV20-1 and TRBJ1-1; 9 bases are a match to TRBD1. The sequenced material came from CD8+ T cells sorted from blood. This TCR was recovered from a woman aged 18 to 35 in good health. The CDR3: CSAHGQGITEAFF. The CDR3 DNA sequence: TGCAGTGCACATGGACAGGGGATAACTGAAGCTTTCTTT.